This T cell receptor (beta chain) was recovered during a study of control samples from healthy donors and cancer patients. The CDR3 is 12 amino acids. V lost 3 bases and J lost 4; bases outside the gene matches: 2. The germline gives CDR1 DFQATT, CDR2 SNEGSKA (reference sequence). Sequencing was performed with immunoSEQ multiplex PCR; in TCRdb, only in-frame clones are kept and a portion is missing. The table lists around 130,000 clones, roughly 90% of them singletons. The TCR comes from a man aged 45-65 years in good health. The chain links TRBV20-1 to TRBJ1-2, with 7 nucleotides matching TRBD1. Sequenced material: blood. DNA for the CDR3: TGCAGTGCTAGTGGGACAGTCTATGGCTACACCTTC. It encodes CSASGTVYGYTF.